The T cell receptor (beta chain) under discussion was sequenced for a study of cytomegalovirus exposure and HLA in healthy donors. Findings of the study overall: Researchers reported in a later analysis that a missense DCLRE1C variant was tied to TCR beta V- and J-gene trimming.

The PCR contained 60 Vbeta and 13 Jbeta primers. In the authors' methods: In a later analysis, of roughly 73 million unique beta chains, around 9.9 million appeared in at least two donors. Generated by immunoSEQ multiplex PCR, the TCRdb table keeps only in-frame clones and is missing some. That table is the source of V, J and clone size, and D and trimming were worked out from the DNA. This specimen shows about 82,000 clones; the ten leading clones hold around 1.1%. Germline V gives CDR1 SEHNR, CDR2 FQNEAQ (reference sequence). Trimming removed 2 bases from V and 5 bases from J; junction bases left unmatched: 15. CDR3 length: 18 residues. Concerning this clone itself: Its cognate antigen is unknown.

This clonotype was sampled from a woman in her thirties in good health and CMV-seronegative. V is TRBV7-9 and J is TRBJ2-3, with 8 positions matching TRBD1. Sequenced sample: PBMCs. Written as DNA, the CDR3 is TGTGCCAGCAGCTTACTTCGAGGACAGGGACCTTCGGGAGATACGCAGTATTTT. It yields the protein CASSLLRGQGPSGDTQYF. The full variable domain, rest sourced from reference TRBV7-9 and TRBJ2-3, is DTGVSQNPRHKITKRGQNVTFRCDPISEHNRLYWYRQTLGQGPEFLTYFQNEAQLEKSRLLSDRFSAERPKGSFSTLEIQRTEQGDSAMYLCASSLLRGQGPSGDTQYFGPGTRLTVL.